The present TCR beta chain was sequenced within a study of TIL therapy for anti-PD-1-resistant metastatic lung cancer. About the research overall: Patients had a median age of almost 55 years (range roughly 35-85).

V was clipped by 10 bases and J by 2 bases, with 16 bases between them. The germline V gene encodes CDR1 ENHRY and CDR2 SYGVKD. CDR3 length: 14 residues. Regarding time point: pre-treatment sample, taken before nivolumab and TIL therapy. The libraries were made with immunoSEQ v3. Assay used: immunoSEQ multiplex PCR; TCRdb lists only in-frame clones, some missing. The sample shows approximately 57,000 clones, about 81% of them seen only once. The V gene is TRBV10-3, the J gene TRBJ2-3, with D perhaps matching TRBD1 or TRBD2 (5 bases each). The sequences come from blood, collected at baseline. The clonotype comes from a person aged 25-79 years with non-small cell lung cancer. The CDR3 DNA sequence: TGTGCCAGCGGTTTGAGAGGGGACACAGATACGCAGTATTTT. Amino acid sequence: CASGLRGDTDTQYF.